Listed below are T cell receptor beta chains from one sample, sequenced in a study of Graves' ophthalmopathy and Graves' hyperthyroidism. Each CDR3 protein is one row after TCRdb ran MiXCR on the multiplex PCR reads. The sample comprises approximately 410,000 distinct CDR3 sequences, roughly 14% of which are singletons, and roughly 7% rests with the top ten. The material sequenced was peripheral blood. The receptors shown here come from a woman between 18 and 29 years old with stable Graves' hyperthyroidism. Both conserved end residues are part of each CDR3. Fields, in order: CDR3 protein, CDR3 DNA, D gene, V gene, J gene, clone size. D genes are given only for firm matches. Not every row has a clone size; where given, it reads once, few, many or a size class.

CDR3 protein: CASSLLSAGSNQPQHF
CDR3 DNA: TGTGCCAGCAGTTTACTGTCGGCAGGCTCGAATCAGCCCCAGCATTTT
D gene: NA
V gene: TRBV28
J gene: TRBJ1-5
clone size: NA

CDR3 protein: CSATTPGLTGELFF
CDR3 DNA: TGCAGTGCTACTACCCCAGGACTAACCGGGGAGCTGTTTTTT
D gene: NA
V gene: TRBV20-1
J gene: TRBJ2-2
clone size: many

CDR3 protein: CASSLDIGGQAYGYTF
CDR3 DNA: TGCGCCAGCAGCTTGGACATTGGGGGACAGGCCTATGGCTACACCTTC
D gene: TRBD1
V gene: TRBV5-1
J gene: TRBJ1-2
clone size: few

CDR3 protein: CASSRDINQANYGYTF
CDR3 DNA: TGTGCCAGTAGCCGGGACATCAATCAGGCTAACTATGGCTACACCTTC
D gene: NA
V gene: TRBV19
J gene: TRBJ1-2
clone size: many

CDR3 protein: CASSLRGYSNQPQHF
CDR3 DNA: TGTGCCAGCAGTCTCAGGGGTTACAGCAATCAGCCCCAGCATTTT
D gene: NA
V gene: TRBV27
J gene: TRBJ1-5
clone size: many

CDR3 protein: CASSTGRRMRDGYTF
CDR3 DNA: TGTGCCAGTAGCACCGGACGGAGAATGAGGGATGGCTACACCTTC
D gene: NA
V gene: TRBV19
J gene: TRBJ1-2
clone size: many

CDR3 protein: CASRPTGVGYEQYF
CDR3 DNA: TGTGCCAGCAGACCAACAGGGGTCGGCTACGAGCAGTACTTC
D gene: TRBD1
V gene: TRBV28
J gene: TRBJ2-7
clone size: NA

CDR3 protein: CASSLGRGGQETQYF
CDR3 DNA: TGTGCCAGCAGCTTGGGGCGGGGGGGCCAAGAGACCCAGTACTTC
D gene: TRBD2
V gene: TRBV11-3
J gene: TRBJ2-5
clone size: few

CDR3 protein: CASSPGPRSGNTIYF
CDR3 DNA: TGTGCCAGCAGCCCGGGACCGAGGTCTGGAAACACCATATATTTT
D gene: NA
V gene: TRBV7-9
J gene: TRBJ1-3
clone size: NA

CDR3 protein: CASSRGQGKHEQYF
CDR3 DNA: TGTGCCAGCAGCCGCGGACAGGGGAAGCACGAGCAGTACTTC
D gene: TRBD1
V gene: TRBV12-3/TRBV12-4
J gene: TRBJ2-7
clone size: many

CDR3 protein: CASSAGLAGAAYEQYF
CDR3 DNA: TGTGCCAGCAGCGCGGGACTAGCGGGGGCTGCCTACGAGCAGTACTTC
D gene: TRBD2
V gene: TRBV11-2
J gene: TRBJ2-7
clone size: NA

CDR3 protein: CASSLVRGAGELFF
CDR3 DNA: TGTGCCAGCAGCTTAGTAAGAGGGGCCGGGGAGCTGTTTTTT
D gene: NA
V gene: TRBV11-3
J gene: TRBJ2-2
clone size: many

CDR3 protein: CASSSGTFYGYTF
CDR3 DNA: TGTGCCAGCAGTTCAGGGACCTTCTATGGCTACACCTTC
D gene: NA
V gene: TRBV6-5
J gene: TRBJ1-2
clone size: many

CDR3 protein: CASNSGTGPYEQYF
CDR3 DNA: TGTGCCAGTAACTCCGGGACAGGTCCCTACGAGCAGTACTTC
D gene: TRBD1
V gene: TRBV19
J gene: TRBJ2-7
clone size: many